The clone carrying this TCR beta chain was seen only a few times. This sample was included in a study of blood T cell repertoires in COVID-19. Assay used: immunoSEQ multiplex PCR; TCRdb lists only in-frame clones, some missing. The data contain 110,000 to 150,000 clones, around 81% of them seen just once; the ten biggest clones take up 7.5% to 9%. The V segment lost 1 base and the J segment 0 bases; nucleotides outside the gene matches: 3. This CDR3 has 16 residues. From germline, CDR1 is LGHNA and CDR2 YNFKEQ. The J gene is TRBJ2-1, the V gene TRBV4-2, with 7 bases matching TRBD2. Sequenced: peripheral blood. This clonotype was sampled from a human donor in a cohort sampled during active COVID-19. CDR3: CASSQGRTSSYNEQFF. CDR3 in DNA: TGTGCCAGCAGCCAAGGCCGGACTAGCTCCTACAATGAGCAGTTCTTC.